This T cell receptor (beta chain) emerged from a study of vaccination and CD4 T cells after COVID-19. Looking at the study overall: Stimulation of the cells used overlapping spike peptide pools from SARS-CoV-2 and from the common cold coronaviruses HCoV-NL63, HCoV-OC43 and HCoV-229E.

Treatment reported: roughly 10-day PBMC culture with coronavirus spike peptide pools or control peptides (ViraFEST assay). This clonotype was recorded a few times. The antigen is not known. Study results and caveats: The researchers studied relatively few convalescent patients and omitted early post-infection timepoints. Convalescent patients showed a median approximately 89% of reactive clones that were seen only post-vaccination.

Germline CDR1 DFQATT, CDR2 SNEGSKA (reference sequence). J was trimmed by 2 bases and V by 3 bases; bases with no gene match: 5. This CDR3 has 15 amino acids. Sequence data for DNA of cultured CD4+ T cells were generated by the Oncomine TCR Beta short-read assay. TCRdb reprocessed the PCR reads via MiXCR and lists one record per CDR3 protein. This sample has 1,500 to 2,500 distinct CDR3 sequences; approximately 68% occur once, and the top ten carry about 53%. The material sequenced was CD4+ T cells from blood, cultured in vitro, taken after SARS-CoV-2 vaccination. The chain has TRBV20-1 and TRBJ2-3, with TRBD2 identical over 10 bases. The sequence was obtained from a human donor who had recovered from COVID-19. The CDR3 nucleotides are TGCAGTGCTAGTAGTCTAGCGGGGGACACAGATACGCAGTATTTT. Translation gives CSASSLAGDTDTQYF.